This T cell receptor beta chain was recovered during a study of early stage breast cancer tumors. The CDR3 covers 14 residues. Per germline, CDR1 SQVTM and CDR2 ANQGSEA. Trimming removed 2 bases at V and 0 bases at J, with 9 bases between. About this clone: Its specificity is not known.

Sequencing was performed with immunoSEQ multiplex PCR; in TCRdb, only in-frame clones are kept and a portion is missing. The data hold around 41,000 clones, with around 72% observed a single time. Regarding the study as a whole: Unsorted bulk genomic DNA sequencing lacked pairing and functional marker data.

The specimen was blood. The chain joins TRBV29-1 to TRBJ2-3, with a weak D call TRBD2 (6 bases). The clonotype comes from a person aged 45-60 years with breast cancer. CDR3 region: CSVEKGTSTDTQYF. Here the CDR3 DNA reads TGCAGCGTTGAAAAAGGGACTAGCACAGATACGCAGTATTTT.